This TCR beta chain was retrieved from a study of vaccination and CD4 T cells after COVID-19. This clonotype was counted a few times. Its antigen is as yet unknown. V shed 5 bases and J shed 7 bases, with 15 bases lying between them. There are 13 residues in the CDR3. CDR1 and CDR2 (germline): SGHNT, YYREEE (reference sequence). Treatment described: approximately 11-day PBMC culture with coronavirus spike peptide pools or control peptides (ViraFEST assay). Sequencing of cultured CD4+ T cell DNA used the Oncomine TCR Beta short-read assay. Each CDR3 protein is one row after TCRdb ran MiXCR on the PCR reads. The sample records about 19,000 distinct CDR3 sequences, under 30% being singletons.

Sequences were obtained from cultured CD4+ T cells from blood. The TCR comes from a human donor with COVID-19. The genes are TRBV5-4 and TRBJ1-2; D unresolved. The CDR3 region has the DNA TGTGCCAGCAGTCTCACGGGAGGGCTTGGCTACACCTTC. Protein: CASSLTGGLGYTF.